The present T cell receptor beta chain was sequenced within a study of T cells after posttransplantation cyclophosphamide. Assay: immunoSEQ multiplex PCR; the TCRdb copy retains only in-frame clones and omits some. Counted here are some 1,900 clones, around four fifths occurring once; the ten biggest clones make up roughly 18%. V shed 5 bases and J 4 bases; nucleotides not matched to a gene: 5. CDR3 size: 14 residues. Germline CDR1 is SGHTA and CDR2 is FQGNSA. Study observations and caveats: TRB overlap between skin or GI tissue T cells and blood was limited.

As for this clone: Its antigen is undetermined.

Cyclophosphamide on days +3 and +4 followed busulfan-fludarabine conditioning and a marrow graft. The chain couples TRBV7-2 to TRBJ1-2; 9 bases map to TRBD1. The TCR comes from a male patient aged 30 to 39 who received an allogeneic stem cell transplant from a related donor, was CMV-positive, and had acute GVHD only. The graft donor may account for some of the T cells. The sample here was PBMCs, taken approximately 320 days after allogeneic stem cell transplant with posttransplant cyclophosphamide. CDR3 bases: TGTGCCAGCAGCCCTGACAGGGGGGGCTATGGCTACACCTTC. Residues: CASSPDRGGYGYTF.